The subject of this entry is one TCR beta chain. Authors' analysis steps: Amplified reference gene primers provided the basis for estimating nucleated cell counts. The method was immunoSEQ multiplex PCR; TCRdb's version includes in-frame clones alone and lacks a portion of them. V and J calls and clone size follow that table, whereas D and trimming were derived from the DNA. The repertoire consists of 65,000 to 95,000 clones, with around 80% occurring once and the leading ten covering around 22%. This record belongs to a study of blood T cell repertoires in COVID-19. Turning to the study itself: COVID-19 samples from acute and convalescent phases originated in the United States, Italy and Spain. T cells, B-cell-depleted T cells, or PBMCs provided the cDNA or gDNA that served as material.

This CDR3 spans 13 amino acids. The germline CDR1 and CDR2 sequences are LGHNT and FRNRAP. Trimming removed 9 bases at V and 8 bases at J, with 17 bases between. The sample consisted of peripheral blood. This TCR was sampled from a woman between 45 and 60 years old with acute or convalescent COVID-19. The chain carries TRBV12-5 and TRBJ2-1; the D gene is possibly TRBD2 (5 bases). CDR3: CASRGPPGDEQFF. The CDR3 region has the DNA TGTGCTAGCCGCGGGCCCCCCGGGGATGAGCAGTTCTTC.